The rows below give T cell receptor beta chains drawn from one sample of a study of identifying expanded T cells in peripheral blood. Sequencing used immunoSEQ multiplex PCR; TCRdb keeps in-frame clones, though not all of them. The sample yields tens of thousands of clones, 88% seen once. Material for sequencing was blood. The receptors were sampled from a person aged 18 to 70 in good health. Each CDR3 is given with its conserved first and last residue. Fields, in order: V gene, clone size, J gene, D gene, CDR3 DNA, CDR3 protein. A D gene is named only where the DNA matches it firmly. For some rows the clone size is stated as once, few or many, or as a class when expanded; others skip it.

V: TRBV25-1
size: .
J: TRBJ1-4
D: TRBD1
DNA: TGTGCCAGCAGTCTCTCAGGGGGCACTAATGAAAAACTGTTTTTT
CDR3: CASSLSGGTNEKLFF

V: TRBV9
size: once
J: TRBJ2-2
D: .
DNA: TGTGCCAGCAGCGGAGGGTTGGGACATCACGGGGAGCTGTTTTTT
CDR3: CASSGGLGHHGELFF

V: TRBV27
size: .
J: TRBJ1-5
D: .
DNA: TGTGCCAGCAGTTCTGGCAGTCAGCCCCAGCATTTT
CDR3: CASSSGSQPQHF

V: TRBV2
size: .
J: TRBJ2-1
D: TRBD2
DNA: TGTGCCGGGTCTTGGGGGGGCTACAATGAGCAGTTCTTC
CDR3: CAGSWGGYNEQFF

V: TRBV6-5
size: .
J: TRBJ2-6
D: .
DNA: TGTGCCAGCAGTCAGGTCTCTGGGGCCAACGTCCTGACTTTC
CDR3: CASSQVSGANVLTF

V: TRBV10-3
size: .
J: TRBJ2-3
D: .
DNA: TGTGCCATCAGTGAATTGGCGGGGGCCAGCACAGATACGCAGTATTTT
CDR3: CAISELAGASTDTQYF

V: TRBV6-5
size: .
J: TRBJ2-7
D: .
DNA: TGTGCCAGCAGTTACTCACGGGCGGCAGGCTCCTACGAGCAGTACTTC
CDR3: CASSYSRAAGSYEQYF

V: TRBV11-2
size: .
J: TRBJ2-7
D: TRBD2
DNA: TGTGCCAGCAGCTTAGGGGTCTTAGCGGGGGACTCTCACTACGAGCAGTACTTC
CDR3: CASSLGVLAGDSHYEQYF

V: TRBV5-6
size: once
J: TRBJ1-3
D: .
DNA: TGTGCCAGCAGCCTACGACTGATCTCTGGAAACACCATATATTTT
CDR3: CASSLRLISGNTIYF

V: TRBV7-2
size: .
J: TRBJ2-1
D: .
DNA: TGTGCCAGCAGCGGGGCAGCCCGGAGGGAGCAGTTCTTC
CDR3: CASSGAARREQFF

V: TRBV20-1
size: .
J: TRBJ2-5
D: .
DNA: TGCAGTGCTAGACAGGGGGAGACCCAGTACTTC
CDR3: CSARQGETQYF

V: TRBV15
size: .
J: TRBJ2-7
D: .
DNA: TGTGCCACCAGCAGCCTGTTTGGGCTGTCCTACGAGCAGTACTTC
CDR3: CATSSLFGLSYEQYF

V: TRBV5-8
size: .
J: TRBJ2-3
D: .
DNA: TGTGCCAGCAGCCCCCAAGGGATCAGCACAGATACGCAGTATTTT
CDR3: CASSPQGISTDTQYF

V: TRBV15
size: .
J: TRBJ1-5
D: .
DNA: TGTGCCACCAGCAGAGTGCAGAGCAATCAGCCCCAGCATTTT
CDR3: CATSRVQSNQPQHF

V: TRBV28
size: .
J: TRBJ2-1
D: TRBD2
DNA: TGTGCCAGCAGTCCCGGGACTACCAACAATGAGCAGTTCTTC
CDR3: CASSPGTTNNEQFF

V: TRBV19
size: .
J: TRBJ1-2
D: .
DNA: TGTGCCAGTAGTACAGGAGTCTGGTATGGCTACACCTTC
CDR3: CASSTGVWYGYTF

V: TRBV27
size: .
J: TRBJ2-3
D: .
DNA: TGTGCCAGCAGTTCAAATCTGGCAGATACGCAGTATTTT
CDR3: CASSSNLADTQYF

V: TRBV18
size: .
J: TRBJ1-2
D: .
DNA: TGTGCCAGCTCACCAGCCGGTCCTACTAACTATGGCTACACCTTC
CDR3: CASSPAGPTNYGYTF

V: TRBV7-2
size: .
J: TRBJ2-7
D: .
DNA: TGTGCCAGCAGCTTAATGTCTTTCTCCTACGAGCAGTACTTC
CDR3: CASSLMSFSYEQYF

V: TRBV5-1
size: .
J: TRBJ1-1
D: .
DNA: TGCGCCAGCAGCTTGGCGATCGGGTGGAACACTGAAGCTTTCTTT
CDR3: CASSLAIGWNTEAFF

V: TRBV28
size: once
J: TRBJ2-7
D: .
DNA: TGTGCCAGCAGTTTCTCCTACGAGCAGTACTTC
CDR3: CASSFSYEQYF

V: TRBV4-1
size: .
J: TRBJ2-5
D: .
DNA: TGCGCCAGCAGCAAAGGTCAGGGAAGAGGAGAGACCCAGTACTTC
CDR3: CASSKGQGRGETQYF

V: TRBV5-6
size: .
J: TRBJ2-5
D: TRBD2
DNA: TGTGCCAGCAGCCCCCAGGGACTAGCCGGGGAGACCCAGTACTTC
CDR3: CASSPQGLAGETQYF

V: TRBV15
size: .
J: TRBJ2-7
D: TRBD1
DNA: TGTGCCACCAGCTCCGGGACAGGGTCCAACGAGCAGTACTTC
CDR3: CATSSGTGSNEQYF

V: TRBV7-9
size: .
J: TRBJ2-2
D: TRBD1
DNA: TGTGCCAGCAGCTCCCAGGGGGCGCGAGGCACCGGGGAGCTGTTTTTT
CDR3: CASSSQGARGTGELFF

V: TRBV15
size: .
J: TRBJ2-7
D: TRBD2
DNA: TGTGCCACCAGCAGAGATTCCCCACCAACTAGCGGGATGTTCTACGAGCAGTACTTC
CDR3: CATSRDSPPTSGMFYEQYF

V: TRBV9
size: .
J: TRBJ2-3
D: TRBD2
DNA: TGTGCCAGCAGCGTAGGACTAGCGGGCACAGATACGCAGTATTTT
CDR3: CASSVGLAGTDTQYF

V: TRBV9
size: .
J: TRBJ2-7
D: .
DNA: TGTGCCAGCAGTAAGGAGTTGAGCGGACAGCAGTACTTC
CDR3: CASSKELSGQQYF

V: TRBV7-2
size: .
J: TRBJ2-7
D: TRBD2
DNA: TGTGCCAGCAGCTTGGGACTAGCGGGGTACTACGAGCAGTACTTC
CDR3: CASSLGLAGYYEQYF

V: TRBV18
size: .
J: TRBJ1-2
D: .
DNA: TGTGCCAGCTCACAACAGGGCGATTATGGCTACACCTTC
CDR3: CASSQQGDYGYTF

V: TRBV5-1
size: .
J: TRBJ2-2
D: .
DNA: TGCGCCAGCATGGGGAACGGGGAGCTGTTTTTT
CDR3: CASMGNGELFF

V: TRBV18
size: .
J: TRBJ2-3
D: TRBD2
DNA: TGTGCCAGCTCACAGAACTTAGCGGGGGCCGGGACAGATACGCAGTATTTT
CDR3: CASSQNLAGAGTDTQYF

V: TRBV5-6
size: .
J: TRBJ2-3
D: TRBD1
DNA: TGTGCCAGCAGCGGGGAACAGGGGGGCGGACCGACAGATACGCAGTATTTT
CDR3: CASSGEQGGGPTDTQYF

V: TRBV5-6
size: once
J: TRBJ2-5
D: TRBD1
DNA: TGTGCCAGCAGCTTGGGCTTACAGGGGAGTGTGAAGACCCAGTACTTC
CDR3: CASSLGLQGSVKTQYF

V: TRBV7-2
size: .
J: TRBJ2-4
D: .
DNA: TGTGCCAGCAGCCCTCCACCGGGACACTCTAAAAACATTCAGTACTTC
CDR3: CASSPPPGHSKNIQYF

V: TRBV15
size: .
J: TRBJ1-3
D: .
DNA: TGTGCCACCAGCAGAGATTCGACACCAGGAAACACCATATATTTT
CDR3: CATSRDSTPGNTIYF

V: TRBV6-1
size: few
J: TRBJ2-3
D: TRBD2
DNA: TGTGCCAGCAGTGAACTAGCGGGGGGGCCAGATACGCAGTATTTT
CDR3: CASSELAGGPDTQYF

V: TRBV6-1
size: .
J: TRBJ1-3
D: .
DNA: TGTGCCAGCAGTGAGTGGGAGACGCGACCTGGAAACACCATATATTTT
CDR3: CASSEWETRPGNTIYF

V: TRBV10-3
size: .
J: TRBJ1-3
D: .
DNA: TGTGCCATCGGGCACTCTGGAAACACCATATATTTT
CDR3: CAIGHSGNTIYF

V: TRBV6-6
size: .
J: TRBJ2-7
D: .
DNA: TGTGCCAGCAGTTACTCGACCTACGAGCAGTACTTC
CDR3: CASSYSTYEQYF

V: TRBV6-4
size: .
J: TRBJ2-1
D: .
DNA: TGTGCCAGCAGTGACGGAGAGAGCTCCTACAATGAGCAGTTCTTC
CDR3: CASSDGESSYNEQFF

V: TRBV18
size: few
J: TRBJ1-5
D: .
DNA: TGTGCCAGCTCACCACCTTTTGCCGACCAGCCCCAGCATTTT
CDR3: CASSPPFADQPQHF

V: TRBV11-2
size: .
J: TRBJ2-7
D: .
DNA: TGTGCCAGCAGCTTAGACAGGGCCTCCTACGAGCAGTACTTC
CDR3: CASSLDRASYEQYF

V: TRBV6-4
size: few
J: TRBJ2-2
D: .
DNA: TGTGCCAGCAGTGAGCGCTCTGAGGCTGACACCGGGGAGCTGTTTTTT
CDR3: CASSERSEADTGELFF

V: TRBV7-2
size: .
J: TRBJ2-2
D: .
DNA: TGTGCCAGCAGCTTAAGTAGCGCCCCGAACACCGGGGAGCTGTTTTTT
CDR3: CASSLSSAPNTGELFF

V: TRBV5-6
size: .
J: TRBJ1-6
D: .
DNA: TGTGCCAGCAGCTTGGTGAAGGGAGGAATGAATAATTCACCCCTCCACTTT
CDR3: CASSLVKGGMNNSPLHF

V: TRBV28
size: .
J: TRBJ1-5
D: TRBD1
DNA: TGTGCCAGCAGTTTACCCGGGACAGCTCTCAATCAGCCCCAGCATTTT
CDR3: CASSLPGTALNQPQHF

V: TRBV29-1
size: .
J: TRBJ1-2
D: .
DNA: TGCAGCGTTGACAGGGACGGAACCACCTACACCTTC
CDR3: CSVDRDGTTYTF

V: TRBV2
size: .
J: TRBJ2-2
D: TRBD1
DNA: TGTGCCAGCAGGGGGCCGGGACAGACGAACACCGGGGAGCTGTTTTTT
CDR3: CASRGPGQTNTGELFF

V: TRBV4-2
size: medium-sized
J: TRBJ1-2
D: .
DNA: TGTGCCAGCAGCCAAGAGGTTGGGCAGGCTAACTATGGCTACACCTTC
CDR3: CASSQEVGQANYGYTF

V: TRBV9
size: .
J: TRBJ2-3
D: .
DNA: TGTGCCAGCAGCGTTGGGGCGGGATCAGATACGCAGTATTTT
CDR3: CASSVGAGSDTQYF

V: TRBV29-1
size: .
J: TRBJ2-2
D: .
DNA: TGCAGCGTTGCGAGGTGGAGGGGGCAGGTCGGGGAGCTGTTTTTT
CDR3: CSVARWRGQVGELFF

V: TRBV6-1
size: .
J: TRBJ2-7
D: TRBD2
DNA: TGTGCCAGCAGTTGGACTAGCGGGAGCTCCTACGAGCAGTACTTC
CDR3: CASSWTSGSSYEQYF

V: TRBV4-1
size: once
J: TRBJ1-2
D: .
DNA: TGCGCCAGCAGCCAAGTCGAAGGGACCTATGGCTACACCTTC
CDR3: CASSQVEGTYGYTF

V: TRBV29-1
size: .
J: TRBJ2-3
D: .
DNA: TGCAGCGTTGAAGGGGGTCGCGGCGATACGCAGTATTTT
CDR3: CSVEGGRGDTQYF